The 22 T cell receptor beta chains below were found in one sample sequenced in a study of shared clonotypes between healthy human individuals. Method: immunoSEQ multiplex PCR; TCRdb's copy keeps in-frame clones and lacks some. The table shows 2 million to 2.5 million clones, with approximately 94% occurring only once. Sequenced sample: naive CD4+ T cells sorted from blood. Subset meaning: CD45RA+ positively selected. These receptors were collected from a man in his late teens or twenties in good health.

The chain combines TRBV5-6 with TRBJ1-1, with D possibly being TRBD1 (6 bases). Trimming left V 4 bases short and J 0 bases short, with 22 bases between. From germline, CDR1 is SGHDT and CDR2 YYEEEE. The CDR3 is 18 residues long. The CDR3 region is CASSPLPGAATMNTEAFF. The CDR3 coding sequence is TGTGCCAGCAGCCCTCTCCCAGGGGCCGCTACCATGAACACTGAAGCTTTCTTT.

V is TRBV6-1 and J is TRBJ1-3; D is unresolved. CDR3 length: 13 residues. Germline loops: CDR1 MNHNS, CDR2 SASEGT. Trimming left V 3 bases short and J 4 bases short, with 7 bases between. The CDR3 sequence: CASSEQKGNTIYF. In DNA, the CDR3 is TGTGCCAGCAGTGAGCAGAAAGGAAACACCATATATTTT.

CDR3 sequence reads: CASSLGLKETQYF. The DNA of the CDR3 is TGTGCCAGCAGCTTGGGCTTAAAAGAGACCCAGTACTTC. This chain connects TRBV7-3 to TRBJ2-5, with D uncertain. The CDR3 totals 13 residues. V dropped 3 bases and J dropped 3 bases, with 8 bases sitting between them. Germline V gene sequence: CDR1 SGHTA, CDR2 FQGTGA.

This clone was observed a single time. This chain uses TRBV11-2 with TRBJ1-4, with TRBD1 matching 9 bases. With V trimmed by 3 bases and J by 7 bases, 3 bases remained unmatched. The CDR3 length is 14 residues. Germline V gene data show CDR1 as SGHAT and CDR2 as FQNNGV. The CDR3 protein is CASSLTGGGEKLFF. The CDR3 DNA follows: TGTGCCAGCAGCTTGACAGGGGGAGGTGAAAAACTGTTTTTT. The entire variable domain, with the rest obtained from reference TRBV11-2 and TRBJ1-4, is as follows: EAGVAQSPRYKIIEKRQSVAFWCNPISGHATLYWYQQILGQGPKLLIQFQNNGVVDDSQLPKDRFSAERLKGVDSTLKIQPAKLEDSAVYLCASSLTGGGEKLFFGSGTQLSVL.

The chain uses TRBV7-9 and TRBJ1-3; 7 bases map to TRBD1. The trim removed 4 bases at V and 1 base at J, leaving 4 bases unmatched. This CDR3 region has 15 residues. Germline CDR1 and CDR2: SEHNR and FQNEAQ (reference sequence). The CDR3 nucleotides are TGTGCCAGCAGCTGGACAGGCCTATCTGGAAACACCATATATTTT. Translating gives CASSWTGLSGNTIYF.

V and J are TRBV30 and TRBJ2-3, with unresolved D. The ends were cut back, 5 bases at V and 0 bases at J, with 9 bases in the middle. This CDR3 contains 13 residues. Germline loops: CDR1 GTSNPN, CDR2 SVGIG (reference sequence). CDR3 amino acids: CAWDDGSTDTQYF. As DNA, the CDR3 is TGTGCCTGGGACGATGGCAGCACAGATACGCAGTATTTT.

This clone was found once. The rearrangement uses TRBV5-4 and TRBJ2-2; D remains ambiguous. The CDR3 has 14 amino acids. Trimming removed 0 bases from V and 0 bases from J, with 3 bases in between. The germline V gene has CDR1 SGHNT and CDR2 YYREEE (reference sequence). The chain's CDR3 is CASSLAANTGELFF. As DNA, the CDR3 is TGTGCCAGCAGCTTGGCTGCGAACACCGGGGAGCTGTTTTTT.

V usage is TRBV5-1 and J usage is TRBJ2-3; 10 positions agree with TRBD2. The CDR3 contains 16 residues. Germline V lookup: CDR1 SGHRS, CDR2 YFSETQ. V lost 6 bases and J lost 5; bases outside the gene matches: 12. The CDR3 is CASISNSGRAGDTQYF. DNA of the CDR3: TGCGCCAGCATCTCTAACAGCGGGAGGGCAGGAGATACGCAGTATTTT.

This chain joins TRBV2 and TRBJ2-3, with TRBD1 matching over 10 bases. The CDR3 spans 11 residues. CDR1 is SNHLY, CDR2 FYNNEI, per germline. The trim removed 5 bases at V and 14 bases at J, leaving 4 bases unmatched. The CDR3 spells CASSRTGGGYF. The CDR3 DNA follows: TGTGCCAGCAGTCGGACAGGGGGTGGGTATTTT.

The DNA for the CDR3 is TGTGCCAGCTCAGCGCTGATCTACGAGCAGTACTTC. Translation: CASSALIYEQYF. The chain couples TRBV18 to TRBJ2-7; D gene unclear. This CDR3 contains 12 residues. CDR1 and CDR2 from the germline V gene are KGHSH and LQKENI. The ends were cut back, 5 bases at V and 3 bases at J, with 8 bases in the middle.

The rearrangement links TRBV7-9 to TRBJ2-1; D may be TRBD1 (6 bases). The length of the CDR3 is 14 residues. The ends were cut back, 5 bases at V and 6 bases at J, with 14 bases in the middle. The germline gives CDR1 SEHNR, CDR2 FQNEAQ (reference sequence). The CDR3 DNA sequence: TGTGCCAGCAGCGCGAATACAGGGAGCAATGAGCAGTTCTTC. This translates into CASSANTGSNEQFF.

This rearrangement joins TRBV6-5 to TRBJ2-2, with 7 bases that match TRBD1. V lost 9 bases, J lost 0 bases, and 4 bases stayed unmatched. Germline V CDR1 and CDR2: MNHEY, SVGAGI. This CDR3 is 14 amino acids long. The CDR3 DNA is TGTGCCAGTTATCAGGGGGCGAACACCGGGGAGCTGTTTTTT. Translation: CASYQGANTGELFF.

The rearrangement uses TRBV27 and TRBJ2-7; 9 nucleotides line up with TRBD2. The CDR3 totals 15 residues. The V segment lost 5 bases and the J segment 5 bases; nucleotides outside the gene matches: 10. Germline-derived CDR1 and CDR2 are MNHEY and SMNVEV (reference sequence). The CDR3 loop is CASSPMAGGFDEQYF. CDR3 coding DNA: TGTGCCAGCAGTCCTATGGCGGGGGGGTTCGACGAGCAGTACTTC.

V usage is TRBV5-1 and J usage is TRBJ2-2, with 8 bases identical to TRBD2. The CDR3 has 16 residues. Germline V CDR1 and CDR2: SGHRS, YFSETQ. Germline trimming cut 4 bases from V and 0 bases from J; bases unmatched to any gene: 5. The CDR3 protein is CASSPRGGSNTGELFF. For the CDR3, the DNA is TGCGCCAGCAGCCCCCGGGGGGGCTCGAACACCGGGGAGCTGTTTTTT.

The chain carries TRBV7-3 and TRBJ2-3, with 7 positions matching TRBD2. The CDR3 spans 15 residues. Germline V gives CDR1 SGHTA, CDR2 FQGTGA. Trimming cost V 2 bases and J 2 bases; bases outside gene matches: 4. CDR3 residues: CASSLEAGLTDTQYF. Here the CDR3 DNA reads TGTGCCAGCAGCTTAGAAGCGGGGCTCACAGATACGCAGTATTTT.

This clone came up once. CDR3 DNA sequence: TGTGCCAGCAGACAGGGGATGGCCGAGCAGTACTTC. Translation gives CASRQGMAEQYF. This rearrangement joins TRBV6-1 to TRBJ2-7, with TRBD1 identical over 7 bases. This CDR3 is 12 amino acids long. Losses at the gene ends were 6 bases for V and 6 bases for J; bases not matched to a gene: 5. Germline V lookup: CDR1 MNHNS, CDR2 SASEGT.

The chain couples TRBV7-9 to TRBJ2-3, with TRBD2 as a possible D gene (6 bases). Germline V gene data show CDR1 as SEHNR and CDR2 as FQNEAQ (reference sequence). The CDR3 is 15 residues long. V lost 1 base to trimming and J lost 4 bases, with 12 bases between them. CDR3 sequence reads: CASSLVAGSADTQYF. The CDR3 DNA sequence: TGTGCCAGCAGCTTAGTGGCGGGATCAGCAGATACGCAGTATTTT.

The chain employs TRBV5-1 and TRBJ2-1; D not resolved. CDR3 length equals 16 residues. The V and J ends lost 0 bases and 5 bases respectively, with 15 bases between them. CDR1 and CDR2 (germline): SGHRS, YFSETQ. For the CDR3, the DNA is TGCGCCAGCAGCTTGGGGTCTAGTAGTGGGAACAATGAGCAGTTCTTC. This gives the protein CASSLGSSSGNNEQFF.

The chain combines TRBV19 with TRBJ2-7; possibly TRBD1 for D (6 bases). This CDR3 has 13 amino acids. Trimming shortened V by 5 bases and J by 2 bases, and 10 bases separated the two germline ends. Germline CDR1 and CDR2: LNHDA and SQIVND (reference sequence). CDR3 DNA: TGTGCCAGTAGTCACAGGGTAGCCTACGAGCAGTACTTC. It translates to CASSHRVAYEQYF.

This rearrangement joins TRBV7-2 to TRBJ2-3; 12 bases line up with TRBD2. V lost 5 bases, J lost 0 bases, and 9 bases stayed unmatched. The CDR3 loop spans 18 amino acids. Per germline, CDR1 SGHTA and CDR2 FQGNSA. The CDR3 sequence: CASSNDRLAGVSTDTQYF. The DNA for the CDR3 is TGTGCCAGCAGCAATGACAGACTAGCGGGGGTTAGCACAGATACGCAGTATTTT. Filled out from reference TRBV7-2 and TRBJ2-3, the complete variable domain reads GAGVSQSPSNKVTEKGKDVELRCDPISGHTALYWYRQSLGQGLEFLIYFQGNSAPDKSGLPSDRFSAERTGGSVSTLTIQRTQQEDSAVYLCASSNDRLAGVSTDTQYFGPGTRLTVL.

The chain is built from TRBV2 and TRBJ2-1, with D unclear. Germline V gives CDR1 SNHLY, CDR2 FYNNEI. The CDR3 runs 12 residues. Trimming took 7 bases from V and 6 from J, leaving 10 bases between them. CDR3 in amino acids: CASTEKVNEQFF. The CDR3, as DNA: TGTGCCAGCACCGAAAAGGTCAATGAGCAGTTCTTC.

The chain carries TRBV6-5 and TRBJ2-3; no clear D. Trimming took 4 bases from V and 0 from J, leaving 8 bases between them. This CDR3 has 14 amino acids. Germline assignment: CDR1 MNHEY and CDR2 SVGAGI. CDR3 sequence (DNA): TGTGCCAGCAGTTCCTCGCCTAGCACAGATACGCAGTATTTT. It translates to CASSSSPSTDTQYF.